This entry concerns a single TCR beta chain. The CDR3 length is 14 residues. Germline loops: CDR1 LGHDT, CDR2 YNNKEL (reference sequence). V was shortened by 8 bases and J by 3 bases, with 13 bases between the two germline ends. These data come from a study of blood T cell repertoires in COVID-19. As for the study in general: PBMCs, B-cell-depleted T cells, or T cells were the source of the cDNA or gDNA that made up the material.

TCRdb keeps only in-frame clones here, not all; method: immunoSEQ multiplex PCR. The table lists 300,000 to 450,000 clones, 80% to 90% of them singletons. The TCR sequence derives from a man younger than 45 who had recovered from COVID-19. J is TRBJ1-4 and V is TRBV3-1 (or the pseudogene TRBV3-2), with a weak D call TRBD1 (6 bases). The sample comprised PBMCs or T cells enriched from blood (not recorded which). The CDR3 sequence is CASAAAGANEKLFF. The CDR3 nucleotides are TGTGCCAGCGCTGCGGCAGGGGCTAATGAAAAACTGTTTTTT.